The subject of this entry is one T cell receptor (beta chain). Its antigen is currently not known. The sample holds no much larger clone one base away, and base qualities are not on file. Library preparation was by the immunoSEQ multiplex PCR assay. The multiplex PCR relied on a mix of 60 forward primers for TCR Vbeta segments and 13 reverse primers for TCR Jbeta segments. A multiplex PCR assay on genomic DNA amplified the CDR3 region of rearranged TCR beta genes. The amplified TCR beta libraries were sequenced on the Illumina HiSeq System as 87-base-pair reads. On the study's bioinformatics: A later analysis counted about 80 million unique TCR beta chains across the 600 to 850 repertoires, and some 11 million of these chains were shared by at least two donors. Raw reads were error-corrected and collapsed into unique sequences by a nearest-neighbor algorithm in which closely related sequences were merged to remove PCR and sequencing errors. V, D and J gene segments were assigned by aligning CDR3 sequences to IMGT reference sequences. For a sequence to be retained, at least a six-nucleotide match to both a V gene segment and a J gene segment was required. Rearrangements were called productive when the CDR3 lacked stop codons and stayed in frame with V and J; all others were non-productive. Following IMGT convention, CDR3 was defined as the stretch from the second conserved V-encoded cysteine to the conserved J-encoded phenylalanine. The earlier analysis of about 610 of the donors excluded any sequence lacking an unambiguous match to a single V gene segment. In an earlier analysis of 587 of the donors, V segments were called functional above 56.7% productive rearrangements and were called segregating when the between-donor standard deviation exceeded 5%. A statistical classification framework was developed to diagnose cytomegalovirus status using the catalog of TCR beta chain sequences. V and J gene assignment, in a later analysis, came from comparing TCR nucleotide sequences with IMGT/GENE-DB human TR gene sequences. The TCRdist pipeline was used in a later analysis to assign CDR3 sequences and most-parsimonious VDJ recombination scenarios. A later analysis defined each TCR beta chain by its CDR3 amino acid sequence plus V-gene family, and excluded reads lacking a unique V-gene family. To address suspected cross-contamination and a sequencing artifact, a later analysis removed 550 to 750 highly shared, low-generation-probability nucleotide sequences. In a later analysis, a clonal expansion index for each public chain was calculated from normalized within-repertoire ranks of inferred template counts. A later analysis computed generation probabilities with a VDJ recombination model fitted to out-of-frame rearrangements, and checked the results against IGoR. In a later analysis, TCR-TCR, TCR-HLA and TCR-CMV co-occurrence was scored with hypergeometric tests, and a repertoire-size bias correction was applied to TCR pairs. A later analysis estimated false discovery rates by permuting HLA or CMV assignments 20 times. In a later analysis, co-occurring TCRs were grouped with DBSCAN, and TCRdist sequence similarity was added when clustering was performed within HLA-allele-positive subsets. Repertoires with fewer than 30,000 or more than 120,000 public chains were left out of co-occurrence clustering, as were four to six repertoires with anomalous nucleotide sharing. The table was pulled from immuneACCESS by TCRdb, which kept in-frame rearrangements only. Such tables lose some clones; where checked, under half of the loss comes from unresolved V genes, and the rest has no known cause. The V and J calls and clone size are taken from that table; D and trimming were inferred from the DNA. Across this sample there are around 300,000 clones, with roughly 86% seen only once. Roughly 2% of the sample rests with the top ten.

The cohort was made up of about 610 healthy bone marrow donors. Cohort members were all nominally healthy when sampled, although unrecorded immune exposures were likely present. The donor was CMV seropositive and was included in the group of 250 to 350 seropositive cohort members. A peripheral blood sample was collected from each donor, and TCR beta sequencing was performed on peripheral blood mononuclear cells. The Qiagen DNeasy Blood Extraction Kit was used to extract genomic DNA from the blood cell samples. This entry belongs to a study of cytomegalovirus exposure and HLA in healthy donors (dated by TCRdb to about 2017). For the study in its entirety: According to an earlier analysis of around 600 of the donors, about 179 million T cells yielded roughly 110 million unique TCR beta sequences and about 280 Gb of sequence data. The later analysis used no new phenotypic data to find candidate immune exposures, relying instead on TCR beta sequences and their occurrence across donors. Of the roughly 400 genotyped donors, roughly 76% were placed in the genetic ancestry cluster associated with self-reported Caucasian donors. An early release that covered roughly 600 HLA-typed donors contained about 290 gigabases of sequencing data and 80 million or so unique TCR sequences. A later analysis re-analyzed previously published TCR beta repertoires from about 730 donors and added high-resolution HLA genotyping to study TCR occurrence patterns. Alongside the repertoire data, information on donor age, sex, ethnicity and CMV serostatus was compiled. Roughly 5 DR-DQ haplotypes were handled as single units for association and clustering, since linkage in the cohort was strong. Typing coverage differed by locus: A, B, C, DRB1 and DQB1 were typed in roughly 620-630 donors, DQA1 in approximately 520, DPA1 in roughly 590, and DPB1 in just under 490. Every repertoire in the discovery cohort had been generated on one and the same sequencing platform. Both class I and class II loci were covered by HLA typing, at four-digit resolution. In addition to the first cohort of approximately 670 subjects, a separate validation cohort of under 150 different subjects was used. Among 350 to 400 genotyped donors of the cohort, an average of 235,054 unique TCR beta nucleotide sequences were sequenced per donor, 15% to 20% of them non-productive. In an earlier analysis of 500 to 650 of the donors, high-throughput TCR beta sequencing was used to judge whether each TCR beta V gene segment behaved as functional or pseudogenic. Using immunosequencing, the study profiled T cell repertoires from 666 subjects and related those repertoires to cytomegalovirus serostatus. The study combined high-throughput TCR immunosequencing, statistical association of individual TCRs with disease status, and machine learning to predict cytomegalovirus infection status. The study aimed to test whether cataloging public T cell receptors could reveal signatures of past pathogen exposure. A later genetic analysis took genome-wide SNP genotypes for about 60% of the roughly 670 donors and used that subset as a discovery cohort. Here is what the overall study found, with its caveats: When HLA alleles, especially DR and DQ, strongly co-occurred, TCR associations were difficult to assign to individual alleles. Because counts were too low, some 17 rarely observed V segments, including chromosome 9 orphons, were left out of the earlier analysis of some 640 of the donors. In a later analysis, HLA-associated TCR beta chains were found to be more clonally expanded and to have lower generation probabilities than equally common non-associated chains. Across donors, most TCR sequences were observed very rarely, whereas some public TCRs were present in many individuals. The presence/absence analyses assumed that sequencing depth was roughly uniform across donors, and that assumption may not be true. In a later genetic analysis, fewer N-insertions in productive TCRs were reported among donors in an Asian-associated ancestry cluster than the roughly 640-donor mean. Some IMGT-functional V segments, including TRBV6-2 and TRBV6-3, could not be told apart with the 87-base-pair reads, so those segments were excluded. Because HLA typing was missing for some donors at each locus, association tests included only the typed subset. Correlated functional status among segregating V segments might be attributable to linkage disequilibrium, but an unknown experimental factor could not be ruled out. In a later genetic analysis, a missense DCLRE1C variant was associated with V-gene and J-gene trimming of TCR beta chains, and the association was replicated in an independent cohort. Three of the identified cytomegalovirus-associated TCR beta chains were confirmed in vitro to be specific for cytomegalovirus antigens. In an earlier analysis of some 500 of the donors, most TCR beta V segments appeared in productive rearrangements about 90% or about 30% of the time, broadly matching IMGT annotations. In a later analysis, the rate of TCR association differed among HLA loci, with DRB1 alleles having the most associated TCRs and HLA-C alleles having the fewest. A further reported finding was that TCR beta sequences accurately predicted the HLA-A and HLA-B alleles for most subjects in the first cohort. A later analysis found that most CMV-associated TCR beta chains appeared HLA-restricted, with HLA associations seemingly driven largely by CMV exposure. The classifier was reported to diagnose cytomegalovirus status with high specificity and sensitivity in both the original cohort and the validation cohort. Specific HLA alleles were associated with over 15,000 TCR beta sequences at a false discovery rate of 0.05 in a later analysis. A total of 150 to 200 TCR beta chains were listed by the study as associated with cytomegalovirus. The only immune exposure information available for the cohort was CMV serostatus. The authors suggested that the approach could potentially be extended to other disease states and immunological phenotypes. A cluster of highly shared sequence variants was judged likely to be a technical artifact of the sequencing pipeline. In a later analysis, several top co-occurrence clusters were reported to appear linked to parvovirus B19, influenza, CMV and Epstein-Barr virus. The cohort was sequenced for TCR beta chains only, and without alpha or paired-chain data the features that could be detected were limited.

The CDR3 runs 15 amino acids, cysteine and phenylalanine included. Of all the DNA, just the CDR3 is kept, 45 bases in frame from base 1. The germline V end is reduced by 1 base and the J end by 0 bases; junction bases left unmatched: 1. The CDR1 and CDR2 encoded by the germline V gene are LGHNA and YSLEER. The chain employs TRBV4-3 and TRBJ2-3, with 7 middle bases fitting TRBD1. Sample: PBMCs. This clonotype originated in a woman aged 35 to 49 in good health and CMV-seropositive. This receptor has the CDR3 CASSQVDRSTDTQYF. The DNA sequence is TGCGCCAGCAGCCAAGTGGACAGGAGCACAGATACGCAGTATTTT.